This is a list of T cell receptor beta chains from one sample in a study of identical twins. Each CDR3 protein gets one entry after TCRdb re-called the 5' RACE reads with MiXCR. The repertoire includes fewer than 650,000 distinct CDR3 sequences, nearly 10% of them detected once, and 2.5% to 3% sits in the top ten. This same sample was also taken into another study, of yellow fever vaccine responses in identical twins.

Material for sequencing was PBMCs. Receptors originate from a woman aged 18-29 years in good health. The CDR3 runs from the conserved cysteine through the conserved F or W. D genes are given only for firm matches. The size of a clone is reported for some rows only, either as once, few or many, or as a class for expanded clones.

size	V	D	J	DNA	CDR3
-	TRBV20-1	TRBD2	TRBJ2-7	TGCAGTGCTAGCCCGGGACTAGCGGGAGGCTCCTACGAGCAGTACTTC	CSASPGLAGGSYEQYF
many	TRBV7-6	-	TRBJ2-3	TGTGCCAGCAGCTTAGGGGGGATCCAGTATTTT	CASSLGGIQYF
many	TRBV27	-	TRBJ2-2	TGTGCCAGCAGTTTATGGGGGCGCGGGGAGCTGTTTTTT	CASSLWGRGELFF
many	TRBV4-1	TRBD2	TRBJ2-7	TGCGCCAGCAGCCTCAAAGCGGGAATCGAGCAGTACTTC	CASSLKAGIEQYF
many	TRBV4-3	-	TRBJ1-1	TGCGCCAGCAGCCAAGAACTAGCCGGCATGAACACTGAAGCTTTCTTT	CASSQELAGMNTEAFF
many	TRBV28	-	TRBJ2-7	TGTGCCAGCACTCTCAAAGGGCACTCCTACGAGCAGTACTTC	CASTLKGHSYEQYF
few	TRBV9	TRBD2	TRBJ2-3	TGTGCCAGCAGCGTAGTCCCAGCGGGGGGGACAGATACGCAGTATTTT	CASSVVPAGGTDTQYF
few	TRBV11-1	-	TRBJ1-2	TGTGCCAGCAGCTTAGCAGGAGACGGTAATGGCTACACCTTC	CASSLAGDGNGYTF
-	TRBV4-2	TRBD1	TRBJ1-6	TGTGCCAGCAGCCTCCTACCGACAGGGCCCAATTCACCCCTCCACTTT	CASSLLPTGPNSPLHF
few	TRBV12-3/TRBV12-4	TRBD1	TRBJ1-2	TGTGCCAGCAGCCACTACCGGGACAGGGGGGTTCATGGCTACACCTTC	CASSHYRDRGVHGYTF
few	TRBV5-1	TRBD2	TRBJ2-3	TGCGCCAGCAGCTTGACTAGCGAGGGACTCACAGATACGCAGTATTTT	CASSLTSEGLTDTQYF
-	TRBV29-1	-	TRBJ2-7	TGCAGCGTTGAGTTGGGCAGGGGAACCTACGAGCAGTACTTC	CSVELGRGTYEQYF
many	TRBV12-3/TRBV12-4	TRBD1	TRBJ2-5	TGTGCCAGCAGTCAAGGGACAGAACGTCTACAAGAGACCCAGTACTTC	CASSQGTERLQETQYF
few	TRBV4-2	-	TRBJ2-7	TGTGCCAGCAGCCAAGCTATGGGGGCCGGACTAACCTACGAGCAGTACTTC	CASSQAMGAGLTYEQYF
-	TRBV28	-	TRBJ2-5	TGTGCCAGCACCCTAAGGGATTCATGGACAGAAAAAGAGACCCAGTACTTC	CASTLRDSWTEKETQYF
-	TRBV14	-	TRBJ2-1	TGTGCCAGCAGCGCGCTGGCGGACCCCGAGCAGTTCTTC	CASSALADPEQFF
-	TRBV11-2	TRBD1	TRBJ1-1	TGTGCCAGCAGCTTAGGGTCCAGGGGGCGTTGGACTGAAGCTTTCTTT	CASSLGSRGRWTEAFF
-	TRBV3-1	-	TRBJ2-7	TGTGCCAGCAGCCAAGAACTCTCGGGCTACGAGCAGTACTTC	CASSQELSGYEQYF
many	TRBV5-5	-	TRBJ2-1	TGTGCCAGCAGTTCCCCGCAGCGCGGGGAGCTCTTC	CASSSPQRGELF
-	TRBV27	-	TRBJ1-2	TGTGCCAGCAGAAGCGGGAGCGGGGTTTATGGCTACACCTTC	CASRSGSGVYGYTF
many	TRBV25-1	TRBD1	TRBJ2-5	TGTGCCAGCAGTGACCCTGACAGGGTACAAGAGACCCAGTACTTC	CASSDPDRVQETQYF
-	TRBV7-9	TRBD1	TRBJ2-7	TGTGCCAGCAGCTTAGCCGCGGGACAGGGCCCAGGGGGGCAGTACTTC	CASSLAAGQGPGGQYF
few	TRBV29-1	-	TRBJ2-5	TGCAGCGTTGATCAGGGGCCTCAAGAGACCCAGTACTTC	CSVDQGPQETQYF
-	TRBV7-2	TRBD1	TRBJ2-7	TGTGCCAGCAGCTCGGACAGGGCGGGAGAGCAGTACTTC	CASSSDRAGEQYF
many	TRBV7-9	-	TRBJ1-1	TGTGCCAGCAGCTTGGGGATTGATCGGGCTTTCTTT	CASSLGIDRAFF
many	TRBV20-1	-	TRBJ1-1	TGCAGTGCTAGCGGGGAGGGGAGGACTGAAGCTTTCTTT	CSASGEGRTEAFF
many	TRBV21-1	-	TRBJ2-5	TGTGCCAGCAGCAAAGGGGAACCGGGACAGAGACAAGAGACCCAGTACTTC	CASSKGEPGQRQETQYF
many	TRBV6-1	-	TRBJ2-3	TGTGCCACCAAGGACGAGCGGACAGATACGCAGTATTTT	CATKDERTDTQYF
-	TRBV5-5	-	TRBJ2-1	TGTGCCAGCAGCTTGGCGGAGGGTAGCGAGCAGTTCTTC	CASSLAEGSEQFF
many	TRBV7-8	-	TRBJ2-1	TGTGCCAGCAGCTTCAGGAAATGGAATGAGCAGTTCTTC	CASSFRKWNEQFF
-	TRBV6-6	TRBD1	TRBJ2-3	TGTGCCAGCAGTCCCTGGACAGGGAACACGCAGTATTTT	CASSPWTGNTQYF
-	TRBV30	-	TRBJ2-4	TGTGCCTGGGGTATGGGACTTGATAAAAACATTCAGTACTTC	CAWGMGLDKNIQYF
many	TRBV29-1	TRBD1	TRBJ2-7	TGCAGCGTCGGAACGGACAGGTTCTCCTACGAGCAGTACTTC	CSVGTDRFSYEQYF
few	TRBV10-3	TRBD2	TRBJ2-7	TGTGCCATCAGTGATGCGGGAGCGACCTACGAGCAGTACTTC	CAISDAGATYEQYF
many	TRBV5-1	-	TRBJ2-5	TGCGCCAGCAGCTTGGAGATAATCCAAGAGACCCAGTACTTC	CASSLEIIQETQYF
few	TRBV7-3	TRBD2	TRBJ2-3	TGTGCCAGCAGCTCCGGCGGGGGGATTGATACGCAGTATTTT	CASSSGGGIDTQYF
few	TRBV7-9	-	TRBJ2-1	TGTGCCAGCAGCCTGTCGGTTTTAGGTGAGCAGTTCTTC	CASSLSVLGEQFF
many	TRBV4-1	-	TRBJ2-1	TGCGCCAGCAGCCAAGATCCGCGCTCCGACGGGCAGTTCTTC	CASSQDPRSDGQFF
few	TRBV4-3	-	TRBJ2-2	TGCGCCAGCAGCTCAACATTTGGTGCCGGGGAGCTGTTTTTT	CASSSTFGAGELFF